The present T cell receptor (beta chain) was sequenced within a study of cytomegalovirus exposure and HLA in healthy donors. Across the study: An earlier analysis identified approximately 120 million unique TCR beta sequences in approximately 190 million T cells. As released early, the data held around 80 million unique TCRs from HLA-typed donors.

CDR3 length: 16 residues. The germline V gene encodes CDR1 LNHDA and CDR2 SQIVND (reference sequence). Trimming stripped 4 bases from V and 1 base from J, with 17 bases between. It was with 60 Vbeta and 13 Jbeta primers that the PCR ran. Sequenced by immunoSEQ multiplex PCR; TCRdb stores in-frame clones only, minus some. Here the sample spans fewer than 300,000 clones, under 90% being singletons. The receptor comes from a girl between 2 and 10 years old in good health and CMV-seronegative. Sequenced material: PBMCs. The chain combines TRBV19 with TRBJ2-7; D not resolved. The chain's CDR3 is CASSRAHTTTSYEQYF. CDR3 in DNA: TGTGCCAGTAGTAGGGCACACACCACGACATCCTACGAGCAGTACTTC.